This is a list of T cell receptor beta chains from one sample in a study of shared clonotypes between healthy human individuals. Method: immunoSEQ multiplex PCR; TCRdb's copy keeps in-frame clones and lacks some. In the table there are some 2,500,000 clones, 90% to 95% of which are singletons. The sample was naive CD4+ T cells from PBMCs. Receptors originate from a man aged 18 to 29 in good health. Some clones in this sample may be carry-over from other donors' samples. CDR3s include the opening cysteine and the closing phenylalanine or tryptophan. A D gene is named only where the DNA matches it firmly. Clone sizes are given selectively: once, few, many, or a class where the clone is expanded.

cdr3_nt: TGTGCCAGCAGTGGGCTTTGGACAGGGTCTAGCGGGAGTATAGATACGCAGTATTTT
cdr3_aa: CASSGLWTGSSGSIDTQYF
j_call: TRBJ2-3
d_call: TRBD2
clone_size: -
v_call: TRBV28

cdr3_nt: TGCGCCAGCAGCAACCGGGTCCAGTCGGCTGAAGCTTTCTTT
cdr3_aa: CASSNRVQSAEAFF
j_call: TRBJ1-1
d_call: -
clone_size: -
v_call: TRBV4-1

cdr3_nt: TGTGCCAGCAGCGTGGAGGTAGCGGGCCCCGGGGAGCTGTTTTTT
cdr3_aa: CASSVEVAGPGELFF
j_call: TRBJ2-2
d_call: TRBD2
clone_size: -
v_call: TRBV9

cdr3_nt: TGTGCCTGGAGTGTAGGGACATCTGGAAACACCATATATTTT
cdr3_aa: CAWSVGTSGNTIYF
j_call: TRBJ1-3
d_call: -
clone_size: -
v_call: TRBV30

cdr3_nt: TGCGCCAGCAGCCCCCTGATCGGGAATAATTCACCCCTCCACTTT
cdr3_aa: CASSPLIGNNSPLHF
j_call: TRBJ1-6
d_call: -
clone_size: -
v_call: TRBV5-1

cdr3_nt: TGCGCCAGCAGCTTGTCCGGGACAGGGTCCTTCTCGCGTAATGAAAAACTGTTTTTT
cdr3_aa: CASSLSGTGSFSRNEKLFF
j_call: TRBJ1-4
d_call: TRBD1
clone_size: -
v_call: TRBV5-1

cdr3_nt: TGCAGCGTCCCCGGGGGAGATACGCAGTATTTT
cdr3_aa: CSVPGGDTQYF
j_call: TRBJ2-3
d_call: -
clone_size: -
v_call: TRBV29-1

cdr3_nt: TGTGCCAGCTCTCTGGCGGGGACTTGGCAAGAGACCCAGTACTTC
cdr3_aa: CASSLAGTWQETQYF
j_call: TRBJ2-5
d_call: -
clone_size: -
v_call: TRBV27

cdr3_nt: TGTGCCAGCTCACTTGGACTTATGCAGACTGAAGCTTTCTTT
cdr3_aa: CASSLGLMQTEAFF
j_call: TRBJ1-1
d_call: -
clone_size: -
v_call: TRBV18

cdr3_nt: TGTGCCAGCAGCTCGCATAGCGGGAGCCGCCTGTACAATGAGCAGTTCTTC
cdr3_aa: CASSSHSGSRLYNEQFF
j_call: TRBJ2-1
d_call: TRBD2
clone_size: -
v_call: TRBV5-4

cdr3_nt: TGTGCCAGCAGCCAGGACAGGGACTACGAGCAGTACTTC
cdr3_aa: CASSQDRDYEQYF
j_call: TRBJ2-7
d_call: TRBD1
clone_size: -
v_call: TRBV7-6

cdr3_nt: TGCGCCAGCAGCCAAGGCAATGAGCAGTTCTTC
cdr3_aa: CASSQGNEQFF
j_call: TRBJ2-1
d_call: -
clone_size: -
v_call: TRBV4-1

cdr3_nt: TGCGCCAGCAGCTTGGAAGTCTCTGGGGCCAACGTCCTGACTTTC
cdr3_aa: CASSLEVSGANVLTF
j_call: TRBJ2-6
d_call: -
clone_size: -
v_call: TRBV5-1

cdr3_nt: TGCGCCAGCAGCTTAATAGGGAATGAAAAACTGTTTTTT
cdr3_aa: CASSLIGNEKLFF
j_call: TRBJ1-4
d_call: -
clone_size: -
v_call: TRBV5-1

cdr3_nt: TGTGCCAGCAGCCTGACAGGGGACCAGTACGAGCAGTACTTC
cdr3_aa: CASSLTGDQYEQYF
j_call: TRBJ2-7
d_call: TRBD1
clone_size: -
v_call: TRBV7-9

cdr3_nt: TGCGCCAGCAGGAAGACCGGGACCGGGAGTGAGACCCAGTACTTC
cdr3_aa: CASRKTGTGSETQYF
j_call: TRBJ2-5
d_call: -
clone_size: -
v_call: TRBV4-1

cdr3_nt: TGTGCCAGTAGTAGAGACCTAGCGGGAAGCACAGATACGCAGTATTTT
cdr3_aa: CASSRDLAGSTDTQYF
j_call: TRBJ2-3
d_call: TRBD2
clone_size: -
v_call: TRBV19

cdr3_nt: TGTGCCAGCTCACCGTTGAACAGCGGAGATACGCAGTATTTT
cdr3_aa: CASSPLNSGDTQYF
j_call: TRBJ2-3
d_call: -
clone_size: -
v_call: TRBV18

cdr3_nt: TGTGCCAGCAGTTTATGGGGGAGGGTCGGCTCCTATAATTCACCCCTCCACTTT
cdr3_aa: CASSLWGRVGSYNSPLHF
j_call: TRBJ1-6
d_call: -
clone_size: -
v_call: TRBV28

cdr3_nt: TGTGCCAGCAGCCAAGGGGATCGGAGCCGTCGAGAGACCCAGTACTTC
cdr3_aa: CASSQGDRSRRETQYF
j_call: TRBJ2-5
d_call: -
clone_size: -
v_call: TRBV14

cdr3_nt: TGTGCCAGCTCAGCCTACCCGGGAGCCCCCTCCTACGAGCAGTACTTC
cdr3_aa: CASSAYPGAPSYEQYF
j_call: TRBJ2-7
d_call: -
clone_size: -
v_call: TRBV18

cdr3_nt: TGCAGCGTTGGGGGGAGGAAGGCCGGGGAGCTGTTTTTT
cdr3_aa: CSVGGRKAGELFF
j_call: TRBJ2-2
d_call: -
clone_size: once
v_call: TRBV29-1

cdr3_nt: TGTGCCAGCAGTGAAGATCGGACAGGGGGCCCTCAGCCCCAGCATTTT
cdr3_aa: CASSEDRTGGPQPQHF
j_call: TRBJ1-5
d_call: TRBD1
clone_size: -
v_call: TRBV6-1

cdr3_nt: TGTGCCAGCATCGTCGGTGGGGCAGATGAAAAACTGTTTTTT
cdr3_aa: CASIVGGADEKLFF
j_call: TRBJ1-4
d_call: -
clone_size: -
v_call: TRBV27

cdr3_nt: TGTGCCAGCAGTACAAACTACAATGAGCAGTTCTTC
cdr3_aa: CASSTNYNEQFF
j_call: TRBJ2-1
d_call: -
clone_size: -
v_call: TRBV28

cdr3_nt: TGTGCCTGGAGAGCCGGGAGGGGAGGCTACACCTTC
cdr3_aa: CAWRAGRGGYTF
j_call: TRBJ1-2
d_call: -
clone_size: -
v_call: TRBV30

cdr3_nt: TGTGCCATCTCACACGCCAAATACGAGCAGTACTTC
cdr3_aa: CAISHAKYEQYF
j_call: TRBJ2-7
d_call: -
clone_size: -
v_call: TRBV10-3

cdr3_nt: TGTGCCAGCAGAGTTCGAGCGGAGGAAGAGACCCAGTACTTC
cdr3_aa: CASRVRAEEETQYF
j_call: TRBJ2-5
d_call: -
clone_size: -
v_call: TRBV5-4

cdr3_nt: TGTGCCAGCAGGGCACAGGGGATCAACACTGAAGCTTTCTTT
cdr3_aa: CASRAQGINTEAFF
j_call: TRBJ1-1
d_call: TRBD1
clone_size: -
v_call: TRBV27

cdr3_nt: TGCGCCAGCAGCCCGGACCTACAGGCGACGGGGACTGAAGCTTTCTTT
cdr3_aa: CASSPDLQATGTEAFF
j_call: TRBJ1-1
d_call: -
clone_size: -
v_call: TRBV5-1

cdr3_nt: TGTGCCAGCAGTCCCTACGGCACAGATACGCAGTATTTT
cdr3_aa: CASSPYGTDTQYF
j_call: TRBJ2-3
d_call: -
clone_size: -
v_call: TRBV27

cdr3_nt: TGTGCCAGCAGCCTCCTGGGGCCCCCGGGTGAGCAGTTCTTC
cdr3_aa: CASSLLGPPGEQFF
j_call: TRBJ2-1
d_call: -
clone_size: once
v_call: TRBV4-2

cdr3_nt: TGTGCCAGCAGTGAGGACAGGGTAGTGACTGAAGCTTTCTTT
cdr3_aa: CASSEDRVVTEAFF
j_call: TRBJ1-1
d_call: TRBD1
clone_size: -
v_call: TRBV2

cdr3_nt: TGCGCCAGCAGCTACAGGAATTCACCCCTCCACTTT
cdr3_aa: CASSYRNSPLHF
j_call: TRBJ1-6
d_call: -
clone_size: -
v_call: TRBV5-1

cdr3_nt: TGTGCCAGCAGCCCCCCTCGGGACAGGGGGTCTTCCTACGAGCAGTACTTC
cdr3_aa: CASSPPRDRGSSYEQYF
j_call: TRBJ2-7
d_call: TRBD1
clone_size: -
v_call: TRBV5-4

cdr3_nt: TGCGCCAGCCAACAGGCGAACTATGGCTACACCTTC
cdr3_aa: CASQQANYGYTF
j_call: TRBJ1-2
d_call: -
clone_size: -
v_call: TRBV10-2

cdr3_nt: TGTGCCAGCAGCTTATCAGTTCAGACAGAGACCCAGTACTTC
cdr3_aa: CASSLSVQTETQYF
j_call: TRBJ2-5
d_call: -
clone_size: -
v_call: TRBV7-2

cdr3_nt: TGCGCCAGCAGCCAAGGGATAGATCGACCCCTTAATGAAAAACTGTTTTTT
cdr3_aa: CASSQGIDRPLNEKLFF
j_call: TRBJ1-4
d_call: -
clone_size: -
v_call: TRBV4-3

cdr3_nt: TGCGCCAGCAGCTTGTCCGGGAGTAGATACGAGCAGTACTTC
cdr3_aa: CASSLSGSRYEQYF
j_call: TRBJ2-7
d_call: -
clone_size: -
v_call: TRBV5-1

cdr3_nt: TGTGCCAGCTCATTAAAGGAAGCTTTCTTT
cdr3_aa: CASSLKEAFF
j_call: TRBJ1-1
d_call: -
clone_size: -
v_call: TRBV18

cdr3_nt: TGTGCCAGCAGTCCCGGGTCGACCTACGAGCAGTACTTC
cdr3_aa: CASSPGSTYEQYF
j_call: TRBJ2-7
d_call: -
clone_size: -
v_call: TRBV6-5

cdr3_nt: TGTGCCAGTAACCGCGGGGGGATCGGACAGCCCCAGCATTTT
cdr3_aa: CASNRGGIGQPQHF
j_call: TRBJ1-5
d_call: -
clone_size: -
v_call: TRBV19

cdr3_nt: TGTGCCAGCCAACCAGGGCAGGGGGCTGGCTACACCTTC
cdr3_aa: CASQPGQGAGYTF
j_call: TRBJ1-2
d_call: TRBD1
clone_size: -
v_call: TRBV28

cdr3_nt: TGTGCCAGCAGCGCCCGGGAGAGCCGCTCCTACGAGCAGTACTTC
cdr3_aa: CASSARESRSYEQYF
j_call: TRBJ2-7
d_call: -
clone_size: -
v_call: TRBV6-1

cdr3_nt: TGTGCCAGCAGCGCAATTCCCGGGGAGCTGTTTTTT
cdr3_aa: CASSAIPGELFF
j_call: TRBJ2-2
d_call: -
clone_size: -
v_call: TRBV7-2

cdr3_nt: TGTGCCAGCAGCTCTCAAACGGACCAGTTCTTC
cdr3_aa: CASSSQTDQFF
j_call: TRBJ2-1
d_call: -
clone_size: -
v_call: TRBV7-9

cdr3_nt: TGTGCCATCAGTGAGCAGGAGGGAGTCAATGAGCAGTTCTTC
cdr3_aa: CAISEQEGVNEQFF
j_call: TRBJ2-1
d_call: -
clone_size: -
v_call: TRBV10-3

cdr3_nt: TGTGCCATCAAATTAGCGGGAGAAGTACTGGGGGAGCAGTTCTTC
cdr3_aa: CAIKLAGEVLGEQFF
j_call: TRBJ2-1
d_call: TRBD2
clone_size: -
v_call: TRBV10-3

cdr3_nt: TGTGCCAGCAGCCCCCAGCTAGGGGGTACAGATACGCAGTATTTT
cdr3_aa: CASSPQLGGTDTQYF
j_call: TRBJ2-3
d_call: -
clone_size: -
v_call: TRBV9

cdr3_nt: TGTGCCAGCTTTGAAGGGGCCCGGGATACGCAGTATTTT
cdr3_aa: CASFEGARDTQYF
j_call: TRBJ2-3
d_call: -
clone_size: -
v_call: TRBV7-9

cdr3_nt: TGTGCCAGCAGCTTGGGCCCTTCTGGCTACACCTTC
cdr3_aa: CASSLGPSGYTF
j_call: TRBJ1-2
d_call: -
clone_size: -
v_call: TRBV5-6